The 19 T cell receptor beta chains below were found in one sample sequenced in a study of blood T cell repertoires in COVID-19. The assay was immunoSEQ multiplex PCR, and TCRdb's table has in-frame clones only and misses some. The table lists about 350,000 clones, about 90% of them singletons. The sequencing sample was made of PBMCs or T cells enriched from blood (not recorded which). These receptors originate from a young woman who had been exposed to COVID-19.

The chain uses TRBV29-1 and TRBJ2-6, with a weak D call TRBD2 (5 bases). V lost 6 bases, J lost 0 bases, and 15 bases lay in between. Germline CDR1 is SQVTM and CDR2 is ANQGSEA. This CDR3 contains 16 residues. CDR3 in amino acids: CSVRGPGSSGANVLTF. Here the CDR3 DNA reads TGCAGCGTCCGAGGACCGGGAAGCTCTGGGGCCAACGTCCTGACTTTC.

CDR3 sequence reads: CASSPGGSGSLEAFF. CDR3 nucleotide sequence: TGTGCCAGCAGCCCAGGGGGCTCGGGGTCCTTAGAAGCTTTCTTT. The chain recombines TRBV28 with TRBJ1-1, with TRBD1 matching over 8 bases. This CDR3 has 15 amino acids. After removal of 6 bases from V and 8 bases from J, the junction contained 14 bases not matched to a gene. Germline V gene data show CDR1 as MDHEN and CDR2 as SYDVKM. Full variable domain (missing parts from reference TRBV28 and TRBJ1-1): DVKVTQSSRYLVKRTGEKVFLECVQDMDHENMFWYRQDPGLGLRLIYFSYDVKMKEKGDIPEGYSVSREKKERFSLILESASTNQTSMYLCASSPGGSGSLEAFFGQGTRLTVV.

The genes are TRBV9 and TRBJ1-1; D not resolved. The CDR3 has 16 amino acids. V shed 4 bases and J shed 0 bases, with 16 bases lying between them. Germline V CDR1 and CDR2: SGDLS, YYNGEE. CDR3 DNA: TGTGCCAGCAGCCCCGGGGTGGGTACCATGAACACTGAAGCTTTCTTT. Amino acid sequence: CASSPGVGTMNTEAFF.

V usage is TRBV2 and J usage is TRBJ2-5, with a tentative D call TRBD2 (6 bases). Germline V lookup: CDR1 SNHLY, CDR2 FYNNEI. The V end was cut by 6 bases, the J end by 0 bases, with 11 bases between. The CDR3 extends over 14 amino acids. The CDR3 DNA sequence: TGTGCCAGCAGCGCCGCTAGCGACCAAGAGACCCAGTACTTC. It translates to CASSAASDQETQYF.

The CDR3 DNA reads as TGTGCCAGCTCGTCGGCCCAGGGTGGCAACGAGCAGTACTTC. Its translation is CASSSAQGGNEQYF. The chain uses TRBV18 and TRBJ2-7, with a weak D call TRBD1 (5 bases). Germline V gene sequence: CDR1 KGHSH, CDR2 LQKENI. The CDR3 runs 14 residues. V lost 6 bases and J 5 bases, leaving 17 bases between the germline ends.

The CDR3 region is CASSLSGTEISTDTQYF. For the CDR3, the DNA is TGTGCCAGCTCACTTTCCGGGACAGAGATTTCCACAGATACGCAGTATTTT. V and J are TRBV18 and TRBJ2-3; 7 bases are a match to TRBD1. Germline V gene data show CDR1 as KGHSH and CDR2 as LQKENI. V was pared by 4 bases and J by 2 bases, with 12 bases of the junction left unmatched. This CDR3 region has 17 residues.

The chain employs TRBV27 and TRBJ1-5; TRBD1 matches 8 bases. V trimming: 4 bases; J trimming: 7 bases; junction bases outside the gene matches: 3. The germline V gene encodes CDR1 MNHEY and CDR2 SMNVEV (reference sequence). This CDR3 has 13 amino acids. The CDR3 spells CASSSRGRQPQHF. CDR3 DNA sequence: TGTGCCAGCAGTTCCAGGGGGCGGCAGCCCCAGCATTTT.

This clone appeared a single time. This chain uses TRBV19 with TRBJ1-2, with 8 nucleotides matching TRBD1. Per the germline V gene, CDR1 is LNHDA and CDR2 is SQIVND (reference sequence). The CDR3 length is 15 residues. V trimming: 3 bases; J trimming: 4 bases; junction bases outside the gene matches: 7. The CDR3 reads CASSIGQGRGYGYTF. Here the CDR3 DNA reads TGTGCCAGTAGTATTGGACAGGGACGGGGCTATGGCTACACCTTC.

The gene calls are TRBV5-1 and TRBJ1-2; D not resolved. The V gene lost 2 bases and the J gene lost 2 bases, with 10 bases spanning the gap. Looked up from germline, CDR1 is SGHRS and CDR2 is YFSETQ. This CDR3 has 14 residues. The CDR3 coding sequence is TGCGCCAGCAGCTTTGGTAGGGAGAACTATGGCTACACCTTC. This encodes CASSFGRENYGYTF.

This chain connects TRBV9 to TRBJ2-1; D call uncertain. Deletions cut 4 bases from V and 6 bases from J, with 8 bases between. Per germline, CDR1 SGDLS and CDR2 YYNGEE. This CDR3 contains 12 residues. Here the CDR3 DNA reads TGTGCCAGCAGCACTCCGCCCAATGAGCAGTTCTTC. This translates into CASSTPPNEQFF.

The V gene is TRBV11-2, the J gene TRBJ1-1; 8 bases match TRBD1. With V trimmed by 6 bases and J by 1 base, 10 bases remained unmatched. Per germline, CDR1 SGHAT and CDR2 FQNNGV. The length of the CDR3 is 16 residues. Here the CDR3 reads CASRQFGTGGNTEAFF. Written as DNA, the CDR3 is TGTGCCAGCAGACAATTCGGGACAGGAGGGAACACTGAAGCTTTCTTT.

The chain couples TRBV7-9 to TRBJ2-1; D ambiguous. The V and J ends lost 5 bases and 5 bases respectively, with 16 bases between them. Germline V gene sequence: CDR1 SEHNR, CDR2 FQNEAQ (reference sequence). The CDR3 spans 15 residues. This CDR3 is CASSPNSVLNNEQFF. The CDR3 region has the DNA TGTGCCAGCAGCCCCAACTCAGTACTAAACAATGAGCAGTTCTTC. The full variable domain, completed using reference TRBV7-9 and TRBJ2-1, is DTGVSQNPRHKITKRGQNVTFRCDPISEHNRLYWYRQTLGQGPEFLTYFQNEAQLEKSRLLSDRFSAERPKGSFSTLEIQRTEQGDSAMYLCASSPNSVLNNEQFFGPGTRLTVL.

The chain recombines TRBV24-1 with TRBJ2-1; 7 bases align to TRBD1. The trim removed 4 bases at V and 6 bases at J, leaving 14 bases unmatched. The CDR3 has 17 residues. Germline loops: CDR1 KGHDR, CDR2 SFDVKD. In nucleotides, the CDR3 is TGTGCCACCAGTGAGGATACAGGGGTGCCCGGCGGCAATGAGCAGTTCTTC. It specifies CATSEDTGVPGGNEQFF.

The rearrangement links TRBV19 to TRBJ2-1; no definite D call. Germline V gene lookup returns CDR1 LNHDA and CDR2 SQIVND (reference sequence). V shed 6 bases and J shed 0 bases, with 12 bases lying between them. The CDR3 consists of 15 residues. In DNA, the CDR3 is TGTGCCAGTAGGGCCCCAGGAATCTCCTACAATGAGCAGTTCTTC. Its translation is CASRAPGISYNEQFF. The full variable domain, rest sourced from reference TRBV19 and TRBJ2-1, is DGGITQSPKYLFRKEGQNVTLSCEQNLNHDAMYWYRQDPGQGLRLIYYSQIVNDFQKGDIAEGYSVSREKKESFPLTVTSAQKNPTAFYLCASRAPGISYNEQFFGPGTRLTVL.

The chain employs TRBV4-1 and TRBJ1-5; D is perhaps TRBD1 (6 bases). Trimming pared 0 bases from V and 0 bases from J, leaving 12 bases between. CDR1 and CDR2 (germline): MGHRA, YSYEKL. The CDR3 sequence is 17 residues long. The CDR3 is CASSQDGAGVSNQPQHF. The CDR3 nucleotides are TGCGCCAGCAGCCAAGATGGGGCAGGGGTTAGCAATCAGCCCCAGCATTTT.

The V gene is TRBV9, the J gene TRBJ1-1; D call uncertain. From germline, CDR1 is SGDLS and CDR2 YYNGEE. Trimming took 3 bases from V and 3 from J, leaving 12 bases between them. The CDR3 sequence is 14 residues long. The CDR3 loop reads CASSASSLYTEAFF. The CDR3 DNA reads TGTGCCAGCAGCGCCTCTTCTCTGTACACTGAAGCTTTCTTT.

The V gene is TRBV2, the J gene TRBJ1-6; no clear D. Germline V gives CDR1 SNHLY, CDR2 FYNNEI. The CDR3 consists of 13 residues. Trimming removed 1 base from V and 6 bases from J, with 4 bases in between. The CDR3 sequence: CASSEVLNSPLHF. As DNA, the CDR3 is TGTGCCAGCAGTGAAGTCCTTAATTCACCCCTCCACTTT.

This chain connects TRBV18 to TRBJ2-7; 7 bases line up with TRBD2. CDR3 size: 17 residues. Germline V gene lookup returns CDR1 KGHSH and CDR2 LQKENI. The J segment lost 0 bases and the V segment lost 2 bases, leaving 10 bases of the junction unmatched. This chain's CDR3 is CASSPFPRASGSYEQYF. The CDR3 DNA follows: TGTGCCAGCTCACCATTCCCGAGGGCTAGCGGCTCCTACGAGCAGTACTTC.

The chain combines TRBV12-5 with TRBJ2-2; D perhaps matches TRBD2 (5 bases). Germline lookup yields CDR1 LGHNT and CDR2 FRNRAP. V gave up 2 bases and J gave up 0 bases, with 13 bases separating them. The CDR3 runs 17 residues. The DNA for the CDR3 is TGTGCTAGTGGTTTGCAGAGGGCCTCCGCGAACACCGGGGAGCTGTTTTTT. It is translated as CASGLQRASANTGELFF.